This record covers a single TCR beta chain. CDR3 regions of TCR beta were amplified from RNA transcripts. Second-round multiplex PCR came after first-round RT-PCR with HTBI primers. From the multiplex PCR reads, TCRdb called clonotypes with MiXCR, one entry per CDR3 protein. This sample has approximately 150,000 distinct CDR3 sequences, with around 39% found just once. Donors with ophthalmopathy: moderate-to-severe activity, CAS ≥3, NOSPECS ≥4, duration under 3 months. The CDR3 is made up of 13 amino acids. Germline CDR1 MNHEY, CDR2 SVGAGI. Trimming removed 3 bases from V and 7 bases from J, with 7 bases in between. The source of the sample is a study of Graves' ophthalmopathy and Graves' hyperthyroidism.

This sequence was found in a man aged 30 to 45 with Graves' ophthalmopathy. The sequenced sample consisted of peripheral blood. The chain uses TRBV6-5 and TRBJ1-6; no firm D call. The CDR3 coding sequence is TGTGCCAGCAGTTATTTCGAGAATTCACCCCTCCACTTT. Its protein product is CASSYFENSPLHF.